One and the same sample provided the 19 T cell receptor beta chains below, sequenced in a study of T cell responses to AZD1222 COVID-19 vaccine. Assay used: immunoSEQ multiplex PCR; TCRdb lists only in-frame clones, some missing. The table lists some 110,000 clones, about 80% of them singletons, with less than 6% in the top ten. Here the sequenced sample was peripheral blood, taken on day 0 of AZD1222 vaccination. Every receptor here comes from an adult in good health.

This chain connects TRBV19 to TRBJ2-3, with 10 bases matching TRBD2. The CDR3 has 15 amino acids. V dropped 5 bases and J dropped 2; count of bases not matched to a gene: 4. From germline, CDR1 is LNHDA and CDR2 SQIVND (reference sequence). For the CDR3, the DNA is TGTGCCAGTAGTTCGGGACTAGCGAACACAGATACGCAGTATTTT. Amino acid sequence: CASSSGLANTDTQYF.

The genes are TRBV11-2 and TRBJ2-7; the match to TRBD1 covers 7 bases. Per the germline V gene, CDR1 is SGHAT and CDR2 is FQNNGV. This CDR3 is built from 15 residues. V dropped 6 bases and J dropped 6; count of bases not matched to a gene: 14. The CDR3 DNA reads as TGTGCCAGCAGGCCGGTGAGGGGGCGAGACGCCGAGCAGTACTTC. Translation: CASRPVRGRDAEQYF.

This clone was seen a single time. V gene TRBV27 combines with J gene TRBJ2-7; 7 nucleotides align to TRBD1. This CDR3 has 15 residues. The germline V gene has CDR1 MNHEY and CDR2 SMNVEV (reference sequence). V lost 6 bases, J lost 3 bases, and 11 bases stayed unmatched. The CDR3 nucleotides are TGTGCCAGCAGCCGGAAACCGGGACAGATCTACGAGCAGTACTTC. Its protein product is CASSRKPGQIYEQYF.

This clone is medium-sized (0.01 to 0.1%) by share. J is TRBJ1-2 and V is TRBV7-9; a weak D match, TRBD1 (6 bases). CDR1 SEHNR and CDR2 FQNEAQ come from the germline V gene (reference sequence). This CDR3 has 11 amino acids. V lost 6 bases and J 8 bases, leaving 10 bases between the germline ends. The CDR3 DNA sequence: TGTGCCAGCAGAAGGACAGAAGGCTACACCTTC. Protein: CASRRTEGYTF.

The rearrangement links TRBV12-3 or TRBV12-4 to TRBJ2-3; tentatively, D is TRBD1 or TRBD2 (5 bases each). The V end was cut by 1 base, the J end by 7 bases, with 9 bases between. The CDR3 runs 13 residues. CDR3 amino acids: CASSLVSGHTQYF. The CDR3, as DNA: TGTGCCAGCAGTTTAGTTTCGGGGCATACGCAGTATTTT.

The genes are TRBV5-1 and TRBJ2-7; D gene unclear. The germline V and J ends were trimmed by 2 bases and 2 bases, with 14 bases remaining between them. Germline values: CDR1 SGHRS, CDR2 YFSETQ. The CDR3 sequence is 15 residues long. The CDR3 reads CASSFLMGSTYEQYF. CDR3 DNA sequence: TGCGCCAGCAGCTTTTTAATGGGATCAACCTACGAGCAGTACTTC.

The gene calls are TRBV4-1 and TRBJ1-1; TRBD1 might be the D (5 bases). The germline V gene has CDR1 MGHRA and CDR2 YSYEKL. V lost 0 bases and J lost 5, with 7 bases in between. The CDR3 loop spans 13 amino acids. The CDR3 reads CASSQEQVTEAFF. The CDR3 region has the DNA TGCGCCAGCAGCCAAGAACAGGTGACTGAAGCTTTCTTT.

The chain uses TRBV9 and TRBJ2-2, with D possibly TRBD2 on 6 matching bases. Germline V gene sequence: CDR1 SGDLS, CDR2 YYNGEE. V was clipped by 4 bases and J by 1 base, with 14 bases between them. The CDR3 has 16 amino acids. CDR3 bases: TGTGCCAGCAGCTACCGAGGAGCGGGGAACACCGGGGAGCTGTTTTTT. Its protein product is CASSYRGAGNTGELFF.

Regarding this clone: Other DNA sequences of this sample code for an identical CDR3. The V call is TRBV4-2, the J call TRBJ2-3, with 16 bases aligning to TRBD2. CDR3 length: 18 residues. Per the germline V gene, CDR1 is LGHNA and CDR2 is YNFKEQ. V gave up 4 bases and J gave up 2 bases; unmatched junction bases: 6. The CDR3 sequence is CASSLGTSGGAVTDTQYF. The CDR3 DNA reads as TGTGCCAGCAGCCTCGGGACTAGCGGGGGGGCGGTCACAGATACGCAGTATTTT.

This chain connects TRBV27 to TRBJ1-1; a possible D gene is TRBD1 (5 bases). CDR1 is MNHEY, CDR2 SMNVEV, per germline (reference sequence). This CDR3 region has 18 residues. V was clipped by 0 bases and J by 5 bases, with 22 bases between them. The CDR3 DNA sequence: TGTGCCAGCAGTTTATCGTCAGCTTGGAGGGGTTCGGATACTGAAGCTTTCTTT. Its translation is CASSLSSAWRGSDTEAFF.

The rearrangement links TRBV3-1 (or the pseudogene TRBV3-2) to TRBJ1-2, with a tentative D call TRBD1 (5 bases). Trimming cost V 4 bases and J 8 bases, with 26 bases left between them. CDR3 size: 17 residues. Germline assignment: CDR1 LGHDT and CDR2 YNNKEL (reference sequence). The CDR3 nucleotides are TGTGCCAGCAGCCCCATCCCCGGACGTAGGGCTGGGGGGGGCTACACCTTC. It is translated as CASSPIPGRRAGGGYTF.

The V call is TRBV4-2, the J call TRBJ2-3, with D hard to call. The CDR3 covers 13 residues. The germline V gene has CDR1 LGHNA and CDR2 YNFKEQ. V was trimmed by 1 base and J by 0 bases, leaving 2 bases between them. The CDR3 sequence: CASSQASTDTQYF. The CDR3 bases are TGTGCCAGCAGCCAAGCAAGCACAGATACGCAGTATTTT.

The chain employs TRBV6-1 and TRBJ1-5; 8 nucleotides agree with TRBD1. Germline V lookup: CDR1 MNHNS, CDR2 SASEGT. The CDR3 loop spans 13 amino acids. The V gene end was trimmed by 3 bases and the J gene end by 8 bases; junction bases not matched to a gene: 3. CDR3 sequence: CASSDGGQEPQHF. As DNA, the CDR3 is TGTGCCAGCAGTGATGGGGGACAGGAGCCCCAGCATTTT.

V usage is TRBV28 and J usage is TRBJ2-2; D is undetermined. The CDR3 runs to 14 residues. Trimming pared 8 bases from V and 2 bases from J, leaving 12 bases between. Looked up from germline, CDR1 is MDHEN and CDR2 is SYDVKM. The CDR3 nucleotides are TGTGCCAGCTGGGCCTTGGGAAACACCGGGGAGCTGTTTTTT. It codes for CASWALGNTGELFF.

This clone was found a few times. The chain is built from TRBV30 and TRBJ1-1; no reliable D call. Trimming took off 0 bases at V and 8 bases at J, with 10 bases between the two ends. CDR1 is GTSNPN and CDR2 is SVGIG in the germline V gene (reference sequence). This CDR3 is 12 amino acids long. The CDR3 sequence: CAWSVGWAEAFF. CDR3 sequence (DNA): TGTGCCTGGAGTGTAGGGTGGGCAGAAGCTTTCTTT. The variable domain in full, with the rest retrieved from reference TRBV30 and TRBJ1-1, is SQTIHQWPATLVQPVGSPLSLECTVEGTSNPNLYWYRQAAGRGLQLLFYSVGIGQISSEVPQNLSASRPQDRQFILSSKKLLLSDSGFYLCAWSVGWAEAFFGQGTRLTVV.

This chain connects TRBV27 to TRBJ1-6; D remains ambiguous. Per germline, CDR1 MNHEY and CDR2 SMNVEV (reference sequence). Trimming left V 0 bases short and J 6 bases short, with 12 bases between. The CDR3 runs to 16 residues. CDR3 in amino acids: CASSLSHSRGNSPLHF. The CDR3 DNA follows: TGTGCCAGCAGTTTATCCCACTCCCGTGGTAATTCACCCCTCCACTTT.

The chain has TRBV9 and TRBJ2-2; D call uncertain. CDR3 size: 13 residues. Per the germline V gene, CDR1 is SGDLS and CDR2 is YYNGEE. Trimming shortened V by 1 base and J by 3 bases, and 4 bases separated the two germline ends. CDR3 sequence: CASSVFDTGELFF. CDR3 coding DNA: TGTGCCAGCAGCGTATTTGACACCGGGGAGCTGTTTTTT.

This chain links TRBV5-6 with TRBJ1-6, with no clear D. Germline CDR1 SGHDT, CDR2 YYEEEE. The CDR3 sequence is 15 residues long. V was trimmed by 0 bases and J by 4 bases, leaving 8 bases between them. CDR3 protein: CASSLGTSYNSPLHF. CDR3 sequence (DNA): TGTGCCAGCAGCTTGGGGACTTCGTATAATTCACCCCTCCACTTT.

The chain employs TRBV30 and TRBJ1-4; 10 bases map to TRBD1. V was pared by 5 bases and J by 7 bases, with 10 bases of the junction left unmatched. This CDR3 comprises 15 residues. The germline V gene has CDR1 GTSNPN and CDR2 SVGIG (reference sequence). The CDR3 DNA is TGTGCCTGGGCGAGTACCGGGACAGGGGTTGAAAAACTGTTTTTT. Protein product: CAWASTGTGVEKLFF.